The clone carrying this TCR beta chain was seen repeatedly, ten times or more. Its antigen is unidentified. RNA transcripts yielded amplified TCR beta CDR3 regions. HTBI primers drove first-round RT-PCR of the TCR CDR3. In TCRdb, the multiplex PCR reads were re-called with MiXCR into one record per CDR3 protein. This table holds a few hundred thousand distinct CDR3 sequences, 13% to 15% found once. This entry comes from a study of T cells in Graves' hyperthyroidism and ophthalmopathy. General study results and limits: With a median lead of approximately 6 months before onset, the model predicted ophthalmopathy.

The J segment lost 4 bases and the V segment lost 5 bases, leaving 6 bases of the junction unmatched. The CDR3 runs to 14 residues. Germline values: CDR1 LGHDT, CDR2 YNNKEL (reference sequence). The gene calls are TRBV3-1 and TRBJ1-2, with 8 nucleotides matching TRBD1. The source of this sequence is a woman aged 55-69 years with Graves' ophthalmopathy. Sequenced input: blood. CDR3 sequence reads: CASSKWTGTYGYTF. The CDR3 coding sequence is TGTGCCAGCAGCAAATGGACAGGGACCTATGGCTACACCTTC. The full variable domain, with the rest looked up from reference TRBV3-1 and TRBJ1-2, is DTAVSQTPKYLVTQMGNDKSIKCEQNLGHDTMYWYKQDSKKFLKIMFSYNNKELIINETVPNRFSPKSPDKAHLNLHINSLELGDSAVYFCASSKWTGTYGYTFGSGTRLTVV.